The 21 T cell receptor beta chains listed next were all sequenced from one sample in a study of T cell changes during pregnancy in multiple sclerosis. Sequencing was performed with immunoSEQ multiplex PCR; in TCRdb, only in-frame clones are kept and a portion is missing. The sample lists some 47,000 clones; 70% to 90% were seen once. The specimen comprised peripheral blood, sampled in the first trimester of pregnancy. The receptors stem from a female donor with multiple sclerosis, enrolled in a pregnancy study.

This chain uses TRBV19 with TRBJ1-5; 8 nucleotides match TRBD1. V lost 3 bases and J lost 2; bases outside the gene matches: 0. The CDR3 is 14 residues long. Germline CDR1 and CDR2: LNHDA and SQIVND (reference sequence). In nucleotides, the CDR3 is TGTGCCAGTAGTATGGGACAGGGCAATCAGCCCCAGCATTTT. Its protein product is CASSMGQGNQPQHF.

This chain uses TRBV6-4 with TRBJ2-1; no clear D gene. Germline V lookup: CDR1 MRHNA, CDR2 SNTAGT. V was clipped by 4 bases and J by 5 bases, with 6 bases between them. The CDR3 is 12 amino acids. CDR3 sequence (DNA): TGTGCCAGCAGTGTTGGCAACAATGAGCAGTTCTTC. Residues: CASSVGNNEQFF.

V usage is TRBV6-5 and J usage is TRBJ1-1; 8 bases map to TRBD1. With V trimmed by 1 base and J by 4 bases, 8 bases remained unmatched. This CDR3 has 16 amino acids. Germline V gene sequence: CDR1 MNHEY, CDR2 SVGAGI. The chain's CDR3 is CASSYWGGQGGTEAFF. The CDR3 nucleotides read TGTGCCAGCAGTTACTGGGGCGGACAGGGAGGCACTGAAGCTTTCTTT.

Only a few counts were recorded for this clone. The V gene is TRBV6-1, the J gene TRBJ2-7, with D uncertain. The ends were cut back, 2 bases at V and 2 bases at J, with 10 bases in the middle. Germline V gene sequence: CDR1 MNHNS, CDR2 SASEGT. The CDR3 runs 14 residues. The chain's CDR3 is CASSELGGTYEQYF. The CDR3 DNA reads TGTGCCAGCAGTGAACTAGGCGGAACCTACGAGCAGTACTTC.

The chain joins TRBV28 to TRBJ1-1; D remains unclear. CDR1 and CDR2 from the germline V gene are MDHEN and SYDVKM. V gave up 6 bases and J gave up 0 bases, with 14 bases separating them. This CDR3 region has 15 residues. The CDR3 sequence: CASSPPQSMNTEAFF. The CDR3 DNA reads as TGTGCCAGCAGCCCTCCCCAGTCCATGAACACTGAAGCTTTCTTT.

This clone was counted a single time. The chain links TRBV7-8 to TRBJ1-2, with D perhaps matching TRBD1 (5 bases). Germline loops: CDR1 SGHVS, CDR2 FQNEAQ. V lost 2 bases and J lost 8, with 18 bases in between. The CDR3 consists of 15 residues. The chain's CDR3 is CASSLSAPGYAGYTF. CDR3 bases: TGTGCCAGCAGCTTATCGGCCCCAGGGTATGCGGGCTACACCTTC.

The chain joins TRBV10-3 to TRBJ1-3; D is undetermined. The CDR3 extends over 13 amino acids. Germline V gene lookup returns CDR1 ENHRY and CDR2 SYGVKD. Trimming cost V 6 bases and J 0 bases, with 6 bases left between them. The CDR3 sequence is CAISSPSGNTIYF. The CDR3 DNA reads as TGTGCCATCAGCAGTCCCTCTGGAAACACCATATATTTT.

The CDR3 sequence is CASSPLAGALPYEQYF. The CDR3 nucleotides are TGTGCCAGCTCACCACTGGCAGGGGCGCTCCCCTACGAGCAGTACTTC. This chain links TRBV18 with TRBJ2-7; D perhaps matches TRBD1 (6 bases). CDR1 and CDR2 from the germline V gene are KGHSH and LQKENI. Trimming took off 1 base at V and 2 bases at J, with 15 bases between the two ends. The CDR3 covers 16 residues. The full variable domain, rest sourced from reference TRBV18 and TRBJ2-7, is NAGVMQNPRHLVRRRGQEARLRCSPMKGHSHVYWYRQLPEEGLKFMVYLQKENIIDESGMPKERFSAEFPKEGPSILRIQQVVRGDSAAYFCASSPLAGALPYEQYFGPGTRLTVT.

V and J are TRBV5-1 and TRBJ2-5; TRBD1 is a possible D gene (6 bases). The CDR3 loop spans 15 amino acids. Germline V lookup: CDR1 SGHRS, CDR2 YFSETQ. V dropped 3 bases and J dropped 2 bases, with 14 bases sitting between them. The CDR3 nucleotides are TGCGCCAGCAGCTACGGACAGTCCGCGCAAGAGACCCAGTACTTC. Its protein is CASSYGQSAQETQYF.

There are a few counts of this clone. The chain uses TRBV10-3 and TRBJ1-1, with 7 bases aligning to TRBD1. Germline trimming cut 10 bases from V and 1 base from J; bases unmatched to any gene: 9. This CDR3 is 14 amino acids long. The germline CDR1 and CDR2 sequences are ENHRY and SYGVKD. CDR3: CATGGQVSNTEAFF. CDR3 DNA: TGTGCCACCGGTGGACAGGTGTCGAACACTGAAGCTTTCTTT.

CDR3 sequence: CASSIGTGGYSPLHF. CDR3 DNA sequence: TGTGCCAGTAGTATCGGGACAGGGGGTTATTCACCCCTCCACTTT. V gene TRBV19 combines with J gene TRBJ1-6, with TRBD1 identical over 11 bases. Trimming removed 3 bases from V and 8 bases from J; junction bases left unmatched: 3. The CDR3 is 15 residues long. Germline V gene lookup returns CDR1 LNHDA and CDR2 SQIVND (reference sequence).

A note on this clone: Just one base apart from a much larger clone, this may be a read error. Since no conserved phenylalanine or tryptophan closes the CDR3, a read error is the likely cause. This sequence joins TRBV9 and TRBJ1-2; a weak D match, TRBD1 (6 bases). Germline V gene sequence: CDR1 SGDLS, CDR2 YYNGEE. The CDR3 extends over 13 amino acids. V dropped 4 bases and J dropped 2 bases, with 9 bases sitting between them. As DNA, the CDR3 is TGTGCCAGCAGCCCCGACAGGAACTATGGCTACACCGTC. It specifies CASSPDRNYGYTV.

The V gene is TRBV5-1, the J gene TRBJ2-2; tentatively, D is TRBD1 (6 bases). The V end lost 4 bases, the J end lost 5 bases, and 12 bases lay between the germline ends. Germline-derived CDR1 and CDR2 are SGHRS and YFSETQ. The CDR3 has 14 residues. The CDR3 sequence is CASSGTTGTGELFF. The CDR3 DNA reads as TGCGCCAGCAGCGGGACGACAGGTACCGGGGAGCTGTTTTTT.

The chain uses TRBV5-1 and TRBJ2-2; TRBD1 agrees at 11 bases. Germline lookup yields CDR1 SGHRS and CDR2 YFSETQ. This CDR3 spans 15 amino acids. The V segment lost 4 bases and the J segment 3 bases; nucleotides outside the gene matches: 2. The CDR3 loop reads CASSMGQGDTGELFF. The CDR3, as DNA: TGCGCCAGCAGCATGGGACAGGGGGACACCGGGGAGCTGTTTTTT. Full variable domain (remainder filled in from reference TRBV5-1 and TRBJ2-2): KAGVTQTPRYLIKTRGQQVTLSCSPISGHRSVSWYQQTPGQGLQFLFEYFSETQRNKGNFPGRFSGRQFSNSRSEMNVSTLELGDSALYLCASSMGQGDTGELFFGEGSRLTVL.

The chain has TRBV9 and TRBJ1-6; possibly TRBD1 for D (5 bases). CDR1 SGDLS and CDR2 YYNGEE come from the germline V gene. V was trimmed by 4 bases and J by 9 bases, leaving 23 bases between them. CDR3 length: 17 amino acids. The CDR3 spells CASSQHGGRVFSSPLHF. The CDR3 bases are TGTGCCAGCAGCCAACACGGGGGACGAGTTTTCTCTTCACCCCTCCACTTT.

This chain joins TRBV7-8 and TRBJ1-4, with TRBD1 as a possible D gene (5 bases). Trimming took 2 bases from V and 4 from J, leaving 11 bases between them. The CDR3 sequence is 15 residues long. The germline CDR1 and CDR2 sequences are SGHVS and FQNEAQ. The CDR3 DNA reads TGTGCCAGCAGCTTATTAGGTCAGGGTAATGAAAAACTGTTTTTT. This gives the protein CASSLLGQGNEKLFF.

V gene TRBV7-9 combines with J gene TRBJ2-3, with D perhaps TRBD2 (5 bases). This CDR3 spans 13 amino acids. Per germline, CDR1 SEHNR and CDR2 FQNEAQ (reference sequence). V lost 5 bases and J 11 bases, leaving 17 bases between the germline ends. CDR3 loop: CASSHWELPGQYF. The CDR3 region has the DNA TGTGCCAGCAGCCACTGGGAGCTTCCCGGGCAGTATTTT.

Regarding this clone: Other DNA sequences in this sample translate to the same CDR3. CDR3 in amino acids: CASSLLAGGTDTQYF. Here the CDR3 DNA reads TGTGCCAGCAGCTTACTAGCGGGGGGCACAGATACGCAGTATTTT. The V and J genes are TRBV7-9 and TRBJ2-3; 10 bases match TRBD2. V lost 2 bases, J lost 1 base, and 0 bases stayed unmatched. From germline, CDR1 is SEHNR and CDR2 FQNEAQ (reference sequence). The CDR3 spans 15 residues.

This rearrangement joins TRBV9 to TRBJ1-6, with D unclear. Germline CDR1 and CDR2: SGDLS and YYNGEE. Trimming took off 3 bases at V and 8 bases at J, with 15 bases between the two ends. The CDR3 has 15 residues. CDR3 protein: CASSARGDTYSPLHF. The CDR3 coding sequence is TGTGCCAGCAGCGCGCGGGGTGATACTTATTCACCCCTCCACTTT.

The CDR3 sequence is CASSLDRLYGYTF. CDR3 nucleotide sequence: TGTGCCAGCAGCTTAGACAGGCTCTATGGCTACACCTTC. The chain has TRBV7-9 and TRBJ1-2; weak D call: TRBD1 (5 bases). The CDR3 loop spans 13 amino acids. Trimming took 1 base from V and 4 from J, leaving 7 bases between them. Germline V gene sequence: CDR1 SEHNR, CDR2 FQNEAQ (reference sequence).

This sequence joins TRBV9 and TRBJ2-1, with TRBD2 matching over 12 bases. The CDR3 contains 15 residues. Germline V gives CDR1 SGDLS, CDR2 YYNGEE. The junction had 5 bases not matched to a gene; V was cut back by 2 bases and J by 8 bases. CDR3 loop: CASSVLAGGRDEQFF. CDR3 sequence (DNA): TGTGCCAGCAGCGTGCTAGCGGGGGGGAGGGATGAGCAGTTCTTC.